A single sample is the source of the 15 T cell receptor beta chains below, sequenced in a study of tumor-infiltrating lymphocytes in primary liver carcinoma. Priming with a constant-region primer yielded TCR beta cDNA from around 540 ng total RNA. ARM-PCR was slightly modified, and three nested multiplex PCR rounds with it gave rise to the TCR beta libraries. In the first two PCR rounds, TRBV1-TRBV30 forward primers were paired with a C-beta reverse primer, and each round lasted roughly 10 cycles. TCRdb reanalysed the multiplex PCR reads using MiXCR and keeps one entry per CDR3 protein. In the table there are a few hundred thousand distinct CDR3 sequences, 58% of which are singletons. Unsorted whole blood yielded the blood RNA, and germline DNA was also extracted. Source material: peripheral blood. The receptor source for this set is a woman under 40 with primary liver carcinoma and hepatitis B virus infection.

A note on this clonotype: This may be a read error, as it is one base from a much larger clone. This sequence joins TRBV5-6 and TRBJ2-2; a weak D match, TRBD1 (5 bases). The CDR3 sequence is 15 residues long. Germline V gives CDR1 SGHDT, CDR2 YYEEEE. V shed 5 bases and J shed 2 bases, with 13 bases lying between them. DNA of the CDR3: TGTGCCAGCAGTCAGGTCAGGGTCAACACCGGGGAGCTGTTTTTT. Translating it yields CASSQVRVNTGELFF.

CDR3 sequence (DNA): TGTGCCAGCAGTAAAAACAATGAGCAGTTCTTC. Its translation: CASSKNNEQFF. This chain uses TRBV28 with TRBJ2-1; D unresolved. The germline V gene has CDR1 MDHEN and CDR2 SYDVKM. The CDR3 runs 11 residues. V lost 5 bases and J 5 bases, leaving 4 bases between the germline ends. Filled out from reference TRBV28 and TRBJ2-1, the complete variable domain reads DVKVTQSSRYLVKRTGEKVFLECVQDMDHENMFWYRQDPGLGLRLIYFSYDVKMKEKGDIPEGYSVSREKKERFSLILESASTNQTSMYLCASSKNNEQFFGPGTRLTVL.

For this clonotype: A much bigger clone sits one base away, suggesting this may be a read error. This sequence joins TRBV12-3 or TRBV12-4 and TRBJ2-1; 8 bases are shared with TRBD2. The V and J ends lost 7 bases and 12 bases, in that order; junction bases with no gene match: 14. The CDR3 is 14 amino acids. The CDR3 DNA reads TGTGCCAGCACCGCCGGGACTAGTCATGGTGGGCAGTTCTTC. It encodes CASTAGTSHGGQFF.

Concerning this clonotype: A read error may explain this, as a much larger clone is one base away. V and J are TRBV29-1 and TRBJ2-5; D gene unclear. V was shortened by 8 bases and J by 3 bases, with 10 bases between the two germline ends. The germline gives CDR1 SQVTM, CDR2 ANQGSEA. The CDR3 is made up of 11 amino acids. The CDR3: CSILVEETQYF. CDR3 nucleotide sequence: TGCAGCATCTTAGTGGAAGAGACCCAGTACTTC.

This clonotype was seen more than once but under ten times. The chain has TRBV25-1 and TRBJ2-7; D remains unclear. Between the trimmed V and J ends, which lost 3 bases and 3 bases, there was a span of 15 bases. CDR1 and CDR2 (germline): MGHDK, SYGVNS. There are 15 residues in the CDR3. CDR3 nucleotides: TGTGCCAGCAGTGATGTTGTACGGTTAATCTACGAGCAGTACTTC. Translating gives CASSDVVRLIYEQYF.

About this clonotype: This could be a read error, since a much larger clone is one nucleotide away. The rearrangement uses TRBV29-1 and TRBJ1-1; D possibly corresponds to TRBD1 (5 bases). The germline gives CDR1 SQVTM, CDR2 ANQGSEA. V was cut by 8 bases and J by 1 base, with 20 bases left in between. This CDR3 has 15 residues. The CDR3 DNA reads as TGCAGCCCCCTGGGACCCGCGTCCGGGAACACTGAAGCTTTCTTT. Translation: CSPLGPASGNTEAFF.

A remark on this clonotype: The junction differs from germline at one of its ends, possibly a read error. The chain recombines TRBV4-2 with TRBJ2-7; the D gene is possibly TRBD2 (6 bases). Germline V lookup: CDR1 LGHNA, CDR2 YNFKEQ. The CDR3 consists of 16 residues. CDR3 in amino acids: CPSSQENVAASYEQYF. The DNA for the CDR3 is TGCCCCAGCAGCCAAGAAAATGTAGCGGCGTCCTACGAGCAGTACTTC.

The chain uses TRBV28 and TRBJ2-3; the D is unclear. V was trimmed by 3 bases and J by 0 bases, leaving 10 bases between them. The germline V gene encodes CDR1 MDHEN and CDR2 SYDVKM. This CDR3 region has 15 residues. As DNA, the CDR3 is TGTGCCAGCAGTTTTTATAGTCCTAGCACAGATACGCAGTATTTT. It specifies CASSFYSPSTDTQYF.

This clonotype has only a few counts. The chain links TRBV29-1 to TRBJ1-1, with D possibly matching TRBD1 (6 bases). The ends were cut back, 3 bases at V and 7 bases at J, with 12 bases in the middle. The CDR3 runs to 12 residues. CDR1 is SQVTM, CDR2 ANQGSEA, per germline. CDR3: CSVDVRGIEAFF. CDR3 nucleotides: TGCAGCGTTGATGTCAGGGGTATTGAAGCTTTCTTT.

This clonotype was recorded a few times. The chain combines TRBV12-3 or TRBV12-4 with TRBJ2-1; D is perhaps TRBD2 (6 bases). The CDR3 is 14 residues long. The V gene lost 3 bases and the J gene lost 7 bases, with 13 bases spanning the gap. The CDR3 loop reads CASSFRGGPNEQFF. The CDR3 bases are TGTGCCAGCAGTTTCCGCGGAGGGCCGAATGAGCAGTTCTTC.

Comments on this clonotype: With a much larger clone just one base away, this may be a read error. The chain is built from TRBV6-5 and TRBJ2-2; D unresolved. The germline gives CDR1 MNHEY, CDR2 SVGAGI. Trimming shortened V by 7 bases and J by 6 bases, and 9 bases separated the two germline ends. The CDR3 contains 12 residues. The CDR3 is CASTQSAGELFF. The CDR3 nucleotides read TGTGCCAGCACTCAATCGGCCGGGGAGCTGTTTTTT.

This clonotype was detected only a few times. A read error may explain this, as a much larger clone is one base away. The CDR3: CANSFAGSNTGELFF. The CDR3 nucleotides read TGTGCCAACAGCTTCGCAGGTTCGAACACCGGGGAGCTGTTTTTT. This chain connects TRBV11-2 to TRBJ2-2, with D hard to call. The CDR3 is 15 residues long. Germline loops: CDR1 SGHAT, CDR2 FQNNGV.

With respect to this clonotype: A junction boundary mismatches the germline segment, possibly from a read error. The chain carries TRBV4-1 and TRBJ1-1; 8 bases are a match to TRBD1. CDR1 is MGHRA, CDR2 YSYEKL, per germline. This CDR3 is 15 amino acids long. The CDR3 bases are TGCACCAGCAGCCAAGTAACAGGGGGGAATTCTGAAGCTTTCTTT. Its translation is CTSSQVTGGNSEAFF.

This clonotype has only one observation. The V and J genes are TRBV28 and TRBJ2-5; the D is unclear. V lost 9 bases and J lost 7, with 18 bases in between. Germline assignment: CDR1 MDHEN and CDR2 SYDVKM. There are 13 residues in the CDR3. CDR3 DNA sequence: TGTGCCAGAAGTCCCCCCTACTCTGCGACCCAGTACTTC. Translated, it gives CARSPPYSATQYF.

The chain has TRBV5-1 and TRBJ1-1, with D possibly being TRBD1 (6 bases). Trimming pared 0 bases from V and 2 bases from J, leaving 11 bases between. The CDR3 is 15 residues long. Germline CDR1 SGHRS, CDR2 YFSETQ. This CDR3 is CASSLAGGINTEAFF. Written as DNA, the CDR3 is TGCGCCAGCAGCTTGGCCGGGGGCATCAACACTGAAGCTTTCTTT.